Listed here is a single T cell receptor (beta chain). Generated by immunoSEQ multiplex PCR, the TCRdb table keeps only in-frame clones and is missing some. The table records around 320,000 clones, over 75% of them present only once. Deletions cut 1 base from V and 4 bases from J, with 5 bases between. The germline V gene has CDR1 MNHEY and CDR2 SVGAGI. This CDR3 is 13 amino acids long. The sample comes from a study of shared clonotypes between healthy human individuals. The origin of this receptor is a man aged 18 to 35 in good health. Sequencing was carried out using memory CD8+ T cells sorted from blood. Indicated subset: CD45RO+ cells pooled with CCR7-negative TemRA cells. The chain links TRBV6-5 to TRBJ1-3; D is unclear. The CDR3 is CASSYLEGNTIYF. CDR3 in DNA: TGTGCCAGCAGTTACTTAGAGGGAAACACCATATATTTT.